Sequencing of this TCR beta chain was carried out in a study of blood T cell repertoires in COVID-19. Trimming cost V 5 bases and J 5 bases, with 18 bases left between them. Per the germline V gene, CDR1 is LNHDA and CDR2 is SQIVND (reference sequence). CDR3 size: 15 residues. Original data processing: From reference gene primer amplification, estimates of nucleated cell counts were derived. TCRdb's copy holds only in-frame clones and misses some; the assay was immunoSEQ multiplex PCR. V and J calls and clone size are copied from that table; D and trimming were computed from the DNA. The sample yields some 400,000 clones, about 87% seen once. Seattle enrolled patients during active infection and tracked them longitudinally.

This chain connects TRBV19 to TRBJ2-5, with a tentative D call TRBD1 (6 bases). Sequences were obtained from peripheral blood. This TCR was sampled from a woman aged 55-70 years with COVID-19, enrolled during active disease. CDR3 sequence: CASSPATGHAETQYF. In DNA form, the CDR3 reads TGTGCCAGTAGTCCCGCTACAGGGCATGCGGAGACCCAGTACTTC.